Sequencing of this T cell receptor beta chain was carried out in a study of identical twins. Study-level results: Insertions were fewer in abundant cord blood beta clonotypes, whereas memory repertoires showed none of this pattern. Models came in too low on out-of-frame TCR alpha sharing in monozygotic twins. Cross-sectional statistics underpinned the conclusions; the same donors were not followed.

CDR3 size: 13 residues. In germline, CDR1 is DFQATT, CDR2 SNEGSKA (reference sequence). Trimming cost V 0 bases and J 4 bases, with 6 bases left between them. A note on this clonotype: Its antigen remains unidentified.

A universal primer site was incorporated via template switching, and the cDNA contained unique molecular identifiers. Each CDR3 protein is one row after TCRdb ran MiXCR on the 5' RACE reads. The data contain 1.5 million to 2 million distinct CDR3 sequences, about 31% of them seen just once; the ten biggest clones take up about 0.27%. The chain uses TRBV20-1 and TRBJ2-2; D gene ambiguous. Sequencing input: cord blood. The TCR comes from a newborn girl in good health. The CDR3 coding sequence is TGCAGTGCTAGAGACGGGTCCACCGGGGAGCTGTTTTTT. It yields the protein CSARDGSTGELFF.